This T cell receptor beta chain was profiled in a study of immune heterogeneity within non-small cell lung tumors. Findings of the study overall: Correlation analysis showed that local T-cell clonality was moderately but significantly associated with local tumor mutational burden (R approximately 0.34).

V gave up 7 bases and J gave up 7 bases; unmatched junction bases: 10. Germline V CDR1 and CDR2: DFQATT, SNEGSKA (reference sequence). This CDR3 spans 13 amino acids. Bulk tumor gDNA, roughly 600 ng per sample, served as the TCR template. Widely spaced biopsies, several per primary tumor, were obtained at surgery. The study cohort was described as untreated, and its members had newly diagnosed non-small cell lung cancer. They went on to have curative surgery. A note on this clonotype: No antigen is known for it.

TCR beta CDR3 was amplified by multiplex PCR using 32 V and 13 J primers. TCRdb called the multiplex PCR reads again in MiXCR, with one record for every CDR3 protein. The sample lists about 2,000 distinct CDR3 sequences; roughly 24% were seen once. The sequence came from a woman aged 55 to 70 with non-small cell lung cancer. This rearrangement joins TRBV20-1 to TRBJ2-1; 7 positions match TRBD2. Sequencing input: lung tumor tissue. The CDR3 spells CSGDGRTGNEQFF. The CDR3 DNA reads TGCAGTGGAGACGGGAGGACCGGGAATGAGCAGTTCTTC.